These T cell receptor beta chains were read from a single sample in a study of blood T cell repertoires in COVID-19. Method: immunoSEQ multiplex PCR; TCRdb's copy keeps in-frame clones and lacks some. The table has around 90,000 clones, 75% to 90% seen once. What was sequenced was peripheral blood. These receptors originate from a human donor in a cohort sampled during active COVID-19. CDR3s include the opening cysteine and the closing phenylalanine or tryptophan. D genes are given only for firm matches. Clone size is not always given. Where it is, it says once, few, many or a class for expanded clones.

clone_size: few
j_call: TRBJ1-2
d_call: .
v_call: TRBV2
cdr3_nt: TGTGCCAGCAGTAAGACCGTGGCGGGAGTCTATGGCTACACCTTC
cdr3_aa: CASSKTVAGVYGYTF

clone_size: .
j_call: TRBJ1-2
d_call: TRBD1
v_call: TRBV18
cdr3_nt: TGTGCCAGCTCAGCCCACGGGACAGGGATTGACTACACCTTC
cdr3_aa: CASSAHGTGIDYTF

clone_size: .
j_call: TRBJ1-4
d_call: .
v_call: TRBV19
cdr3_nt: TGTGCCAGTAGTCCGGAAAGAATACGCTCAGGCGAAAAACTGTTTTTT
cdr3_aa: CASSPERIRSGEKLFF

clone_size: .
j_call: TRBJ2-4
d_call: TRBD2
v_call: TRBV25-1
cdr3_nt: TGTGCCAGCCAGGGAGCGGGACTAGCGGGAGGGCCGGGGAACATTCAGTACTTC
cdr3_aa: CASQGAGLAGGPGNIQYF

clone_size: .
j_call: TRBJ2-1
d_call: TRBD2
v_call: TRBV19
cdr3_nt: TGTGCCAGTACCCCCTCCGAGCGGGGACTTTACAATGAGCAGTTCTTC
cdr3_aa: CASTPSERGLYNEQFF

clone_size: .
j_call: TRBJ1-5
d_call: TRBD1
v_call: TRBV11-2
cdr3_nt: TGTGCCAGCAGCCCAGGGACAGGGAACAATCAGCCCCAGCATTTT
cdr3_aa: CASSPGTGNNQPQHF

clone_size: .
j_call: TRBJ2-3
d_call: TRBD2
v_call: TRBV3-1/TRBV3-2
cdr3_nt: TGTGCCAGCAGCTTGGGACTAGCGTCCGATACGCAGTATTTT
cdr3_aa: CASSLGLASDTQYF

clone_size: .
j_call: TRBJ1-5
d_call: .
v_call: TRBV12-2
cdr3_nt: TGTGCAAGTCGCCGTGACAGGGAAGGTCAGCCCCAGCATTTT
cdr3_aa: CASRRDREGQPQHF

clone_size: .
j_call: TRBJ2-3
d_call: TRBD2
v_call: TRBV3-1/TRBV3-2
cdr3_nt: TGTGCCAGCAGCCAAGACTACCGGCGGAGCGGGAGGGCGGGGACGCAGTATTTT
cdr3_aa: CASSQDYRRSGRAGTQYF

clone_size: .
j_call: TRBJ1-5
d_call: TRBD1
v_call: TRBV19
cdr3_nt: TGTGCCAGTAGTATTCGGGACAGGAAAAATCAGCCCCAGCATTTT
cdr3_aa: CASSIRDRKNQPQHF

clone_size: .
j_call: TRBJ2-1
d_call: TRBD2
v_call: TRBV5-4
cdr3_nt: TGTGCCAGCAGTTTTAGCGGGATCCGCCCTGAGCAGTTCTTC
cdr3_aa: CASSFSGIRPEQFF

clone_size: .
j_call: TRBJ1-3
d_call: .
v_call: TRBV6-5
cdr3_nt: TGTGCCAGCAGTCAGACTTGGACTGGAAACACCATATATTTT
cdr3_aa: CASSQTWTGNTIYF

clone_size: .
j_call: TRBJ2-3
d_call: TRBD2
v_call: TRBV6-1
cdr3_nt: TGTGCCAGCAGTGAGACAGGACTAGCGGGAGCCGATACGCAGTATTTT
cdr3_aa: CASSETGLAGADTQYF

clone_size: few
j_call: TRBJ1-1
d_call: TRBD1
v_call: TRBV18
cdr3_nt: TGTGCCAGCTCACCGTACAGGGGCACTGAAGCTTTCTTT
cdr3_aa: CASSPYRGTEAFF

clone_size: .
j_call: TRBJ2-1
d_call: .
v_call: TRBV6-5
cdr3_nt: TGTGCCAGCAGACAGTTATCTGCAAATGAGCAGTTCTTC
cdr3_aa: CASRQLSANEQFF

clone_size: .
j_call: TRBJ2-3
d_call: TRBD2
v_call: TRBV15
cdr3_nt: TGTGCCACCAGCAGAGAGAGTCTCGAGCGGGAGTACACAGATACGCAGTATTTT
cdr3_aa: CATSRESLEREYTDTQYF

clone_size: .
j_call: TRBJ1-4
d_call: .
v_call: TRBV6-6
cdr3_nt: TGTGCCAGCACCTACAGGCTAGGGGATGAAAAACTGTTTTTT
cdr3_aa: CASTYRLGDEKLFF

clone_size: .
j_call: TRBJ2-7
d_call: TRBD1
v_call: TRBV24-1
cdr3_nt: TGTGCCACCAGTGATTTCCGCACTTACAGGGGGGTGAGCAACGAGCAGTACTTC
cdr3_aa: CATSDFRTYRGVSNEQYF

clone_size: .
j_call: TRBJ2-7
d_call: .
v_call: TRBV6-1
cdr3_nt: TGTGCCAGCAGTGAAGCGTCATTAGTGCTGCACGAGCAGTACTTC
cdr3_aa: CASSEASLVLHEQYF

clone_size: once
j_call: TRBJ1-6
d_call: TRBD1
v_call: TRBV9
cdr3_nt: TGTGCCAGCAGCGTTGGGACAGGGATCGACAGTTCACCCCTCCACTTT
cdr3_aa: CASSVGTGIDSSPLHF

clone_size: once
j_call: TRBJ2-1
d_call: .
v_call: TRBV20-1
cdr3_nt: TGCAGTGCTAGTCCGGGGTCTGAGCAGTTCTTC
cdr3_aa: CSASPGSEQFF

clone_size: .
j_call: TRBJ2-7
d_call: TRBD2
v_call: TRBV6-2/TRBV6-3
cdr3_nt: TGTGCCAGCAGTCCGACTAGCGGGACTACTTTCGAGCAGTACTTC
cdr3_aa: CASSPTSGTTFEQYF

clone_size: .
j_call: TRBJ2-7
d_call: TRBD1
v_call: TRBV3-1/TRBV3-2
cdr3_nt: TGTGCCAGCAGCCAAGGCGACAGGGCCTACGAGCAGTACTTC
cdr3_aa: CASSQGDRAYEQYF

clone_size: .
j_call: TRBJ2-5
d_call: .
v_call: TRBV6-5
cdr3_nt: TGTGCCAGCACCACAATCCGACGGGGGCAAGAGACCCAGTACTTC
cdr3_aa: CASTTIRRGQETQYF

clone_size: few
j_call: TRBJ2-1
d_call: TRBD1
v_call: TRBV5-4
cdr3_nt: TGTGCCAGCAGCGGGACAGGGGGACATGAGCAGTTCTTC
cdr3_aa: CASSGTGGHEQFF

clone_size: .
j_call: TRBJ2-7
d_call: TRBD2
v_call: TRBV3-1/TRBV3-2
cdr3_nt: TGTGCCAGCAGCCAAGGGAACGGGGGGAGGGAGCAGTACTTC
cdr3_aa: CASSQGNGGREQYF

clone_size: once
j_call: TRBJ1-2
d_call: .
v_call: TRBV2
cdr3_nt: TGTGCCAGCAGGCCCGAGTCAGGATCCTATGGCTACACCTTC
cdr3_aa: CASRPESGSYGYTF

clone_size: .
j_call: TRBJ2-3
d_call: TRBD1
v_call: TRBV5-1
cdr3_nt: TGCGCCAGCAGCTCAGGGGGCTGGGGCACAGATACGCAGTATTTT
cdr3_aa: CASSSGGWGTDTQYF